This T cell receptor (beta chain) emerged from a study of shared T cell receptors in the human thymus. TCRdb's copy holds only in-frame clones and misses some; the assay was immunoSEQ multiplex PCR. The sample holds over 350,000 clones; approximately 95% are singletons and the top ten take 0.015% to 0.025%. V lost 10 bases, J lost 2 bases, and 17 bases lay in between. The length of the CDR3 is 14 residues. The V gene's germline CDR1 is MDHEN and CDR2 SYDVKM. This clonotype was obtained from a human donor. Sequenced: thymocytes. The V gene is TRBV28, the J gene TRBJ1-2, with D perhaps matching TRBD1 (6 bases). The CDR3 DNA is TGTGCCATCCCCCAAACCCAGGGGAACTATGGCTACACCTTC. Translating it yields CAIPQTQGNYGYTF.